Each of the 18 T cell receptor beta chains below was sequenced from the same sample in a study of beta chain features in type 1 diabetes. The isolated RNA, all of it, was reverse transcribed, so expressed TCRB transcripts were what got sequenced. Profiled with immunoSEQ multiplex PCR; TCRdb holds only in-frame clones, not every one. The data hold 150,000 to 200,000 clones, with around 8% observed a single time. Study-level findings and limits: TCRB CDR3s from Type 1 diabetes patients were moderately but significantly shorter in all four CD4+ subsets.

No antigen has been identified for these receptors. Sequencing was performed on central memory CD4+ T cells from blood. These receptors originate from a woman aged 18-29 years with type 1 diabetes.

The chain links TRBV7-2 to TRBJ2-1; D is uncertain. Trimming cost V 7 bases and J 0 bases, with 22 bases left between them. The V gene's germline CDR1 is SGHTA and CDR2 FQGNSA. This CDR3 is 18 amino acids long. The CDR3 region is CASTVRVAAPSSYNEQFF. The CDR3 region has the DNA TGTGCCAGCACCGTTCGTGTAGCTGCCCCTAGCTCCTACAATGAGCAGTTCTTC. The whole variable domain, remainder taken from reference TRBV7-2 and TRBJ2-1, is GAGVSQSPSNKVTEKGKDVELRCDPISGHTALYWYRQSLGQGLEFLIYFQGNSAPDKSGLPSDRFSAERTGGSVSTLTIQRTQQEDSAVYLCASTVRVAAPSSYNEQFFGPGTRLTVL.

This clone was detected only a few times. V usage is TRBV5-1 and J usage is TRBJ1-5, with 8 bases lining up with TRBD1. There are 15 residues in the CDR3. Germline-derived CDR1 and CDR2 are SGHRS and YFSETQ. With V trimmed by 4 bases and J by 1 base, 4 bases remained unmatched. The CDR3 spells CASSEQGASNQPQHF. DNA for the CDR3: TGCGCCAGCAGCGAGCAGGGGGCCAGCAATCAGCCCCAGCATTTT. Full variable domain (remainder filled in from reference TRBV5-1 and TRBJ1-5): KAGVTQTPRYLIKTRGQQVTLSCSPISGHRSVSWYQQTPGQGLQFLFEYFSETQRNKGNFPGRFSGRQFSNSRSEMNVSTLELGDSALYLCASSEQGASNQPQHFGDGTRLSIL.

This clone was seen more than once but under ten times. The gene calls are TRBV4-3 and TRBJ1-6, with TRBD1 matching over 7 bases. Germline CDR1 and CDR2: LGHNA and YSLEER. J gave up 8 bases and V 5 bases, and 9 bases lay outside the gene matches. The CDR3 is 15 amino acids. The CDR3 bases are TGCGCCAGCAGCGCCCGACAGGGCGTCTATTCACCCCTCCACTTT. Encoded protein: CASSARQGVYSPLHF.

This clone has more than one count but fewer than ten. The chain carries TRBV19 and TRBJ2-3; no clear D. V was cut by 8 bases and J by 0 bases, with 15 bases left in between. Germline V gene data show CDR1 as LNHDA and CDR2 as SQIVND (reference sequence). The CDR3 is 15 amino acids. CDR3 in amino acids: CASQTTARSTDTQYF. The CDR3 DNA follows: TGTGCCAGTCAGACCACCGCGCGGAGCACAGATACGCAGTATTTT. Full variable domain (rest looked up from reference TRBV19 and TRBJ2-3): DGGITQSPKYLFRKEGQNVTLSCEQNLNHDAMYWYRQDPGQGLRLIYYSQIVNDFQKGDIAEGYSVSREKKESFPLTVTSAQKNPTAFYLCASQTTARSTDTQYFGPGTRLTVL.

This chain connects TRBV7-3 to TRBJ2-5; D remains ambiguous. Germline V gene sequence: CDR1 SGHTA, CDR2 FQGTGA. V was trimmed by 5 bases and J by 5 bases, leaving 12 bases between them. CDR3 size: 13 residues. CDR3 loop: CASSRGKEETQYF. Here the CDR3 DNA reads TGTGCCAGCAGCCGAGGAAAGGAGGAGACCCAGTACTTC.

This chain connects TRBV6-8 to TRBJ2-5, with 10 bases identical to TRBD1. Germline-derived CDR1 and CDR2 are MNHGY and SAAAGT. Trimming at V came to 6 bases and at J to 7 bases, leaving 11 bases not matched to a gene. The CDR3 is 15 amino acids. The CDR3 region is CASSCGTGVKGTQYF. CDR3 in DNA: TGTGCCAGCAGCTGCGGGACAGGGGTGAAAGGGACCCAGTACTTC.

Worth noting for this clone: One end of the junction is discordant with germline, which a read error may explain. The CDR3 DNA reads TGTGCCAGCAGTGGTCTACAGGGGACGCAAGAAACCCAGTACTTC. As protein: CASSGLQGTQETQYF. The rearrangement links TRBV2 to TRBJ2-5, with 7 bases aligning to TRBD1. Germline V gene data show CDR1 as SNHLY and CDR2 as FYNNEI. The CDR3 has 15 amino acids. The full variable domain, with the rest looked up from reference TRBV2 and TRBJ2-5, is EPEVTQTPSHQVTQMGQEVILRCVPISNHLYFYWYRQILGQKVEFLVSFYNNEISEKSEIFDDQFSVERPDGSNFTLKIRSTKLEDSAMYFCASSGLQGTQETQYFGPGTRLLVL.

This chain uses TRBV7-2 with TRBJ2-3; tentatively, D is TRBD1 (7 bases). CDR3 size: 14 residues. The V end was cut by 5 bases, the J end by 5 bases, with 14 bases between. Germline V gene sequence: CDR1 SGHTA, CDR2 FQGNSA. CDR3 sequence (DNA): TGTGCCAGCAGCCCACGACAGGGAGGAGATACGCAGTATTTT. Protein sequence: CASSPRQGGDTQYF. Full variable domain (missing parts from reference TRBV7-2 and TRBJ2-3): GAGVSQSPSNKVTEKGKDVELRCDPISGHTALYWYRQSLGQGLEFLIYFQGNSAPDKSGLPSDRFSAERTGGSVSTLTIQRTQQEDSAVYLCASSPRQGGDTQYFGPGTRLTVL.

The genes are TRBV2 and TRBJ2-2; tentative D call: TRBD2 (5 bases). CDR1 is SNHLY, CDR2 FYNNEI, per germline. The CDR3 length is 15 residues. The ends were cut back, 2 bases at V and 7 bases at J, with 14 bases in the middle. CDR3 sequence (DNA): TGTGCCAGCAGTGAATTCGGGCTAGCCGTCGGGGAGCTGTTTTTT. Protein sequence: CASSEFGLAVGELFF. Together with reference TRBV2 and TRBJ2-2, the CDR3 gives the full variable domain: EPEVTQTPSHQVTQMGQEVILRCVPISNHLYFYWYRQILGQKVEFLVSFYNNEISEKSEIFDDQFSVERPDGSNFTLKIRSTKLEDSAMYFCASSEFGLAVGELFFGEGSRLTVL.

The genes are TRBV29-1 and TRBJ2-3, with 10 bases fitting TRBD2. Germline-derived CDR1 and CDR2 are SQVTM and ANQGSEA. The junction had 8 bases not matched to a gene; V was cut back by 4 bases and J by 4 bases. CDR3 size: 15 residues. The CDR3 spells CSVVLERGGSDTQYF. The CDR3 DNA reads as TGCAGCGTTGTTCTCGAGCGGGGGGGTTCAGATACGCAGTATTTT.

This clone has ten or more counts. CDR3 DNA sequence: TGTGCCAGCAGCTTAATGGGACAGCAAGGCATTCAGTACTTC. This translates into CASSLMGQQGIQYF. The chain is built from TRBV7-3 and TRBJ2-4; TRBD1 matches at 7 bases. The CDR3 runs to 14 residues. The germline CDR1 and CDR2 sequences are SGHTA and FQGTGA. V shed 1 base, J shed 9 bases, and the junction held 6 bases outside the gene matches.

This clone was counted between two and nine times. V is TRBV30 and J is TRBJ2-5, with D perhaps TRBD2 (5 bases). CDR1 GTSNPN and CDR2 SVGIG come from the germline V gene (reference sequence). Trimming left V 4 bases short and J 2 bases short, with 17 bases between. CDR3 length: 15 residues. In nucleotides, the CDR3 is TGTGCCTGGAACCGAGGGATGGGCGCGCAAGAGACCCAGTACTTC. Its protein product is CAWNRGMGAQETQYF.

This clone showed up just a few times. CDR3 in DNA: TGTGCCAGCAGCGCGGAAGGTCTAGCGGGGGGTGTTGGAGAGACCCAGTACTTC. Its translation: CASSAEGLAGGVGETQYF. This chain uses TRBV9 with TRBJ2-5; 11 bases line up with TRBD2. This CDR3 region has 18 residues. CDR1 and CDR2 (germline): SGDLS, YYNGEE. Trimming took 3 bases from V and 4 from J; bases not matched to a gene: 14. Together with reference TRBV9 and TRBJ2-5, the CDR3 gives the full variable domain: DSGVTQTPKHLITATGQRVTLRCSPRSGDLSVYWYQQSLDQGLQFLIQYYNGEERAKGNILERFSAQQFPDLHSELNLSSLELGDSALYFCASSAEGLAGGVGETQYFGPGTRLLVL.

There are a few counts of this clone. V gene TRBV10-3 combines with J gene TRBJ2-7; 13 bases map to TRBD2. V dropped 10 bases and J dropped 6; count of bases not matched to a gene: 9. There are 14 residues in the CDR3. The V gene's germline CDR1 is ENHRY and CDR2 SYGVKD. The CDR3 sequence: CASLGTSGIGEQYF. In nucleotides, the CDR3 is TGTGCCAGCCTGGGGACTAGCGGGATTGGCGAGCAGTACTTC.

The chain uses TRBV7-9 and TRBJ1-4, with 8 bases identical to TRBD1. V was clipped by 8 bases and J by 6 bases; unmatched bases: 8. Germline CDR1 SEHNR, CDR2 FQNEAQ (reference sequence). The CDR3 is 14 amino acids. CDR3 residues: CASEQGASYEKLFF. The DNA of the CDR3 is TGTGCCAGCGAGCAGGGGGCCTCCTATGAAAAACTGTTTTTT.

This chain uses TRBV6-5 with TRBJ2-1; D is perhaps TRBD1 (6 bases). The CDR3 is 15 amino acids. Trimming took 5 bases from V and 0 from J, leaving 11 bases between them. Germline loops: CDR1 MNHEY, CDR2 SVGAGI. CDR3 bases: TGTGCCAGCAGTCTAGAGGACAGCTCCTACAATGAGCAGTTCTTC. Its protein product is CASSLEDSSYNEQFF.

This clone appeared a few times. The chain employs TRBV7-6 and TRBJ1-5, with D possibly TRBD1 on 6 matching bases. Trimming shortened V by 5 bases and J by 7 bases, and 15 bases separated the two germline ends. In germline, CDR1 is SGHVS, CDR2 FNYEAQ. CDR3 length: 14 residues. CDR3 in DNA: TGTGCCAGCAGCCGGGGGGCAGGGGACCAGCCCCAGCATTTT. Amino acid sequence: CASSRGAGDQPQHF.

This clone was counted between two and nine times. The junction and the germline gene differ at one end; a read error may be behind it. The chain links TRBV2 to TRBJ1-2; no reliable D call. Germline-derived CDR1 and CDR2 are SNHLY and FYNNEI. The length of the CDR3 is 13 residues. CDR3 region: CASSDGPNNGYTF. CDR3 sequence (DNA): TGTGCCAGCAGTGATGGGCCTAACAATGGCTACACCTTC.